The 32 T cell receptor beta chains in this list originate from one sample, sequenced in a study of identical twins. TCRdb reprocessed the 5' RACE reads via MiXCR and lists one record per CDR3 protein. Here the sample spans around 690,000 distinct CDR3 sequences, approximately 22% being singletons. These data were also filed under a second study, of T cells expressing NK-cell markers.

The sequenced sample consisted of PBMCs. The receptors shown here come from a woman aged 18-35 years in good health.

The table lists this clonotype with a few counts. The rearrangement uses TRBV5-1 and TRBJ2-4; TRBD2 is a possible D gene (5 bases). This CDR3 has 13 residues. Germline CDR1 is SGHRS and CDR2 is YFSETQ. The V gene lost 2 bases and the J gene lost 5 bases, with 8 bases spanning the gap. The CDR3, as DNA: TGCGCCAGCAGCTTAGTCGGGGAAAACATTCAGTACTTC. It specifies CASSLVGENIQYF.

V gene TRBV7-8 combines with J gene TRBJ2-7; TRBD1 aligns across 8 bases. Germline CDR1 SGHVS, CDR2 FQNEAQ. The CDR3 consists of 18 residues. Unmatched junction bases numbered 11, after V lost 1 base and J lost 0 bases. CDR3 in amino acids: CASSLVPRTGRSSYEQYF. CDR3 nucleotide sequence: TGTGCCAGCAGCTTAGTGCCCCGGACAGGGAGATCCTCCTACGAGCAGTACTTC. The entire variable domain, with the rest obtained from reference TRBV7-8 and TRBJ2-7, is as follows: GAGVSQSPRYKVAKRGQDVALRCDPISGHVSLFWYQQALGQGPEFLTYFQNEAQLDKSGLPSDRFFAERPEGSVSTLKIQRTQQEDSAVYLCASSLVPRTGRSSYEQYFGPGTRLTVT.

In this sample, this clonotype turned up a few times. An end of the junction does not agree with germline; a read error may underlie this. The chain recombines TRBV11-2 with TRBJ2-7; 8 positions match TRBD1. There are 11 residues in the CDR3. Looked up from germline, CDR1 is SGHAT and CDR2 is FQNNGV. The DNA of the CDR3 is TGTGCCAGCAGCGCTGGACAGGGAAAACTCTTC. Encoded protein: CASSAGQGKLF.

The genes are TRBV12-3 or TRBV12-4 and TRBJ2-7; no reliable D call. This CDR3 is built from 13 residues. V dropped 7 bases and J dropped 4 bases, with 14 bases sitting between them. The CDR3 sequence: CASTPRPEYEQYF. The CDR3 DNA is TGTGCCAGCACCCCGCGCCCGGAGTACGAGCAGTACTTC.

This clonotype was observed a handful of times. The chain uses TRBV12-3 or TRBV12-4 and TRBJ1-1, with a tentative D call TRBD1 (5 bases). V lost 6 bases and J lost 5, with 16 bases in between. CDR3 length equals 14 residues. The CDR3 loop is CASSRGREGTEAFF. The CDR3 DNA reads as TGTGCCAGCAGCCGCGGGAGGGAGGGGACTGAAGCTTTCTTT.

The genes are TRBV6-5 and TRBJ1-4; no definite D call. The CDR3 is 12 amino acids. Germline V gene lookup returns CDR1 MNHEY and CDR2 SVGAGI. The V end lost 6 bases, the J end lost 7 bases, and 9 bases lay between the germline ends. The CDR3 region is CASSNPREKLFF. The CDR3 DNA reads as TGTGCCAGCAGCAACCCCCGTGAAAAACTGTTTTTT.

Here the CDR3 reads CASSLEGVNGYTF. The CDR3 coding sequence is TGCGCCAGCAGCTTGGAAGGGGTAAATGGCTACACCTTC. The rearrangement joins TRBV5-1 to TRBJ1-2; perhaps TRBD1 as D (5 bases). The V and J ends lost 0 bases and 6 bases respectively, with 9 bases between them. The length of the CDR3 is 13 residues. Germline lookup yields CDR1 SGHRS and CDR2 YFSETQ.

The chain couples TRBV25-1 to TRBJ1-1; D ambiguous. The CDR3 covers 12 residues. Deletions cut 7 bases from V and 4 bases from J, with 10 bases between. CDR1 is MGHDK, CDR2 SYGVNS, per germline. The CDR3 DNA reads TGTGCCAGCATGAGGAGCTCCACTGAAGCTTTCTTT. Amino acid sequence: CASMRSSTEAFF.

In this sample, this clonotype turned up a few times. V is TRBV29-1 and J is TRBJ2-7, with D perhaps matching TRBD1 (5 bases). Germline lookup yields CDR1 SQVTM and CDR2 ANQGSEA. V lost 4 bases to trimming and J lost 2 bases, with 9 bases between them. The CDR3 has 12 residues. The CDR3 DNA reads as TGCAGCGTTGTGACAGAGACCTACGAGCAGTACTTC. This sequence encodes CSVVTETYEQYF.

This clonotype was seen ten or more times. This rearrangement joins TRBV6-2 or TRBV6-3 to TRBJ1-2; no clear D. V was clipped by 2 bases and J by 4 bases, with 14 bases between them. Per germline, CDR1 MNHEY and CDR2 SVGEGT. The CDR3 covers 15 residues. The CDR3 region has the DNA TGTGCCAGCAGTTACAGGTCGGAATCCTTCTATGGCTACACCTTC. Its protein is CASSYRSESFYGYTF.

In its sample, this clonotype was seen a few times. This chain connects TRBV12-3 or TRBV12-4 to TRBJ2-3, with 11 bases aligning to TRBD2. This CDR3 spans 17 amino acids. Losses at the gene ends were 6 bases for V and 2 bases for J; bases not matched to a gene: 10. CDR3 DNA: TGTGCCAGCAGCCAATCACGACTAGCGGGGCACACAGATACGCAGTATTTT. This codes for CASSQSRLAGHTDTQYF.

This clonotype was seen a handful of times. J is TRBJ2-7 and V is TRBV15; 9 nucleotides line up with TRBD1. In germline, CDR1 is LNHNV, CDR2 YYDKDF (reference sequence). V shed 6 bases, J shed 5 bases, and the junction held 5 bases outside the gene matches. The CDR3 length is 13 residues. This chain's CDR3 is CATRGQGTHEQYF. CDR3 nucleotide sequence: TGTGCCACCAGAGGACAGGGGACCCACGAGCAGTACTTC. Drawing the rest from reference TRBV15 and TRBJ2-7, the complete variable domain is DAMVIQNPRYQVTQFGKPVTLSCSQTLNHNVMYWYQQKSSQAPKLLFHYYDKDFNNEADTPDNFQSRRPNTSFCFLDIRSPGLGDTAMYLCATRGQGTHEQYFGPGTRLTVT.

The J gene is TRBJ2-1, the V gene TRBV7-2; TRBD2 is a possible D gene (6 bases). V was clipped by 4 bases and J by 6 bases, with 22 bases between them. CDR1 and CDR2 from the germline V gene are SGHTA and FQGNSA. The CDR3 has 17 amino acids. The CDR3, as DNA: TGTGCCAGCAGCTCATCGGAGGCGGGAATTAGGTTCAATGAGCAGTTCTTC. This translates into CASSSSEAGIRFNEQFF.

Remarks on this clonotype: Germline and junction disagree at one end, which may indicate a read error. The chain employs TRBV3-1 and TRBJ1-5; 9 positions agree with TRBD1. Looked up from germline, CDR1 is LGHDT and CDR2 is YNNKEL (reference sequence). The CDR3 spans 16 residues. CDR3 coding DNA: TGTGCCAGCAGCCAAGATTCAACAGGGGGCAAGCAGCCCCAGCATTTT. This sequence encodes CASSQDSTGGKQPQHF.

The chain links TRBV29-1 to TRBJ2-3; the D is unclear. Germline values: CDR1 SQVTM, CDR2 ANQGSEA. The CDR3 is made up of 14 amino acids. Trimming stripped 2 bases from V and 1 base from J, with 10 bases between. CDR3 bases: TGCAGCGTTGAACGGGCCCTGGGCACAGATACGCAGTATTTT. The encoded protein is CSVERALGTDTQYF.

This clonotype was found many times. The V gene is TRBV10-3, the J gene TRBJ2-1; D is uncertain. In germline, CDR1 is ENHRY, CDR2 SYGVKD. This CDR3 comprises 13 residues. V was clipped by 5 bases and J by 5 bases, with 10 bases between them. CDR3: CAISLTQDNEQFF. The CDR3 DNA is TGTGCCATCAGTCTAACCCAGGACAATGAGCAGTTCTTC.

This clonotype appeared many times. The gene calls are TRBV12-3 or TRBV12-4 and TRBJ1-2; TRBD1 matches 9 bases. With V trimmed by 6 bases and J by 7 bases, 12 bases remained unmatched. CDR3 length: 15 amino acids. The CDR3 bases are TGTGCCAGCAGGCCGGGACAGGGTATTATGGCTGGCTACACCTTC. Protein product: CASRPGQGIMAGYTF.

The chain employs TRBV12-3 or TRBV12-4 and TRBJ2-3; no clear D gene. CDR3 size: 13 residues. Between the trimmed V and J ends, which lost 5 bases and 3 bases, there was a span of 9 bases. CDR3 loop: CASSAQSTDTQYF. The CDR3 nucleotides read TGTGCCAGCAGTGCGCAGTCAACAGATACGCAGTATTTT.

The rearrangement uses TRBV25-1 and TRBJ1-2; TRBD1 matches 7 bases. Germline CDR1 is MGHDK and CDR2 is SYGVNS. CDR3 size: 13 residues. Trimming removed 6 bases from V and 7 bases from J; junction bases left unmatched: 8. CDR3 sequence (DNA): TGTGCCAGCAGGGCCCCGGGACAGTCTGGCTACACCTTC. It is translated as CASRAPGQSGYTF.

J is TRBJ2-7 and V is TRBV12-3 or TRBV12-4; TRBD2 matches 7 bases. V shed 3 bases, J shed 4 bases, and the junction held 3 bases outside the gene matches. The CDR3 totals 13 residues. CDR3 sequence: CASSLGLRYEQYF. CDR3 DNA sequence: TGTGCCAGCAGTTTGGGACTAAGGTACGAGCAGTACTTC.

The rearrangement links TRBV27 to TRBJ2-1; 7 positions match TRBD2. CDR1 is MNHEY, CDR2 SMNVEV, per germline (reference sequence). This CDR3 comprises 12 residues. The J segment lost 14 bases and the V segment lost 2 bases, leaving 6 bases of the junction unmatched. This CDR3 reads CASSLGASGKFF. CDR3 nucleotide sequence: TGTGCCAGCAGTTTAGGCGCTAGCGGCAAGTTCTTC.

CDR3 sequence (DNA): TGTGCCAGCAGCCCGTGGAGCAATCAGCCCCAGCATTTT. Its protein product is CASSPWSNQPQHF. V gene TRBV6-1 combines with J gene TRBJ1-5, with D hard to call. CDR1 is MNHNS, CDR2 SASEGT, per germline. The CDR3 consists of 13 residues. Deletions cut 6 bases from V and 1 base from J, with 7 bases between.

This clonotype was found many times. The rearrangement joins TRBV20-1 to TRBJ2-1; D not resolved. Trimming took off 2 bases at V and 6 bases at J, with 5 bases between the two ends. The CDR3 spans 11 residues. Germline CDR1 DFQATT, CDR2 SNEGSKA (reference sequence). CDR3: CSARRGNEQFF. Here the CDR3 DNA reads TGCAGTGCTAGACGCGGCAATGAGCAGTTCTTC.

The chain combines TRBV7-2 with TRBJ2-1; D is unresolved. The CDR3 runs 12 residues. Between the trimmed V and J ends, which lost 6 bases and 8 bases, there was a span of 11 bases. Germline lookup yields CDR1 SGHTA and CDR2 FQGNSA. DNA for the CDR3: TGTGCCAGCAGGATCACCTTGTATGAGCAGTTCTTC. It is translated as CASRITLYEQFF. The full variable domain, in which reference TRBV7-2 and TRBJ2-1 provide the parts outside the CDR3, is GAGVSQSPSNKVTEKGKDVELRCDPISGHTALYWYRQSLGQGLEFLIYFQGNSAPDKSGLPSDRFSAERTGGSVSTLTIQRTQQEDSAVYLCASRITLYEQFFGPGTRLTVL.

This clonotype was detected only a few times. CDR3 loop: CASSQDAGGTEAFF. As DNA, the CDR3 is TGTGCCAGCAGCCAAGACGCCGGGGGCACTGAAGCTTTCTTT. The chain is built from TRBV3-1 and TRBJ1-1, with D possibly TRBD1 on 5 matching bases. CDR3 length equals 14 residues. The germline CDR1 and CDR2 sequences are LGHDT and YNNKEL (reference sequence). The V gene lost 0 bases and the J gene lost 4 bases, with 9 bases spanning the gap.

This sequence joins TRBV5-1 and TRBJ1-1, with a possible D match to TRBD1 (5 bases). The CDR3 spans 15 residues. Trimming took 0 bases from V and 7 from J, leaving 16 bases between them. The germline V gene encodes CDR1 SGHRS and CDR2 YFSETQ. This CDR3 reads CASSLGQNGEGEAFF. The CDR3 nucleotides are TGCGCCAGCAGCTTGGGACAGAATGGAGAGGGTGAAGCTTTCTTT.

This clonotype was counted between two and nine times. The CDR3 DNA sequence: TGCAGCGTTGCGAGGGCCTCTAACTATGGCTACACCTTC. Encoded protein: CSVARASNYGYTF. The gene calls are TRBV29-1 and TRBJ1-2; the D is unclear. Germline values: CDR1 SQVTM, CDR2 ANQGSEA. CDR3 size: 13 residues. Trimming shortened V by 4 bases and J by 0 bases, and 9 bases separated the two germline ends.

The rearrangement joins TRBV5-1 to TRBJ1-1; 8 positions match TRBD1. From germline, CDR1 is SGHRS and CDR2 YFSETQ. Germline trimming cut 0 bases from V and 2 bases from J; bases unmatched to any gene: 15. The CDR3 consists of 19 residues. Written as DNA, the CDR3 is TGCGCCAGCAGCTTGGGACACAGGGGGTCCGCATCGTTCAACACTGAAGCTTTCTTT. Translation gives CASSLGHRGSASFNTEAFF.

The gene calls are TRBV20-1 and TRBJ2-3, with D perhaps given as TRBD1 or TRBD2 (5 bases each). V shed 6 bases and J shed 1 base, with 14 bases lying between them. The germline CDR1 and CDR2 sequences are DFQATT and SNEGSKA (reference sequence). The CDR3 consists of 14 residues. For the CDR3, the DNA is TGCAGTGCCGGAGACCCGGGGCGCACAGATACGCAGTATTTT. It encodes CSAGDPGRTDTQYF.

The rearrangement uses TRBV20-1 and TRBJ2-3, with TRBD2 identical over 11 bases. CDR3 length equals 13 residues. The ends lost 7 bases at V and 6 bases at J; junction bases unmatched: 6. CDR1 is DFQATT, CDR2 SNEGSKA, per germline (reference sequence). The CDR3 nucleotides read TGCAGTGTGTTAGCGGGGGGGGGTGATACGCAGTATTTT. Protein product: CSVLAGGGDTQYF.

Only a few counts were recorded for this clonotype. This rearrangement joins TRBV4-2 to TRBJ2-7, with D possibly matching TRBD1 (6 bases). Trimming stripped 4 bases from V and 1 base from J, with 11 bases between. This CDR3 has 14 amino acids. CDR1 is LGHNA and CDR2 is YNFKEQ in the germline V gene. CDR3 region: CASSPRQASYEQYF. In DNA, the CDR3 is TGTGCCAGCAGCCCAAGACAGGCTTCCTACGAGCAGTACTTC.

This chain uses TRBV5-6 with TRBJ2-5; tentatively, D is TRBD1 (6 bases). Trimming took 4 bases from V and 4 from J, leaving 20 bases between them. Germline assignment: CDR1 SGHDT and CDR2 YYEEEE. CDR3 size: 16 residues. The CDR3 DNA reads as TGTGCCAGCAGCGCCTCGGACAGCCTTGGAGGAGAGACCCAGTACTTC. This encodes CASSASDSLGGETQYF.